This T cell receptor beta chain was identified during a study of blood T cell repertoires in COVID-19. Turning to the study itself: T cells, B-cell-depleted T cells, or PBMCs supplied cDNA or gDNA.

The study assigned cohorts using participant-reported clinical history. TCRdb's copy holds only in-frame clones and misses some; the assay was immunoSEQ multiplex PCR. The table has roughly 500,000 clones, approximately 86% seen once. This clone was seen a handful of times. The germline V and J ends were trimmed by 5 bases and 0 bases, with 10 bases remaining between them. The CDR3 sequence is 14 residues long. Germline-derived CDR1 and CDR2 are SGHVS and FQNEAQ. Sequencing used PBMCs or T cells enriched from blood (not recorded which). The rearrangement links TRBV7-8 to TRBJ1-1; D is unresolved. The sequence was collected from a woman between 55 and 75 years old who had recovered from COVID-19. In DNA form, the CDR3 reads TGTGCCAGCAGCCTCGACACCCTGAACACTGAAGCTTTCTTT. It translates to CASSLDTLNTEAFF.